This T cell receptor beta chain was recorded in a study of T-cell reconstitution after alpha-beta-depleted transplantation in children. General study points: Several hundred expanded graft clones reportedly were the source of alpha-beta T cells about two months after transplant. Newly made T cells mostly supplied T-cell counts and diversity one year after transplant.

This CDR3 contains 11 residues. Germline lookup yields CDR1 MNHEY and CDR2 SMNVEV (reference sequence). Trimming cost V 4 bases and J 7 bases, with 7 bases left between them. This clonotype was detected many times. As yet, its antigen is unknown. It was with unique molecular identifiers that the TCRbeta library was prepared. In TCRdb, the PCR reads were re-called with MiXCR into one record per CDR3 protein. The data hold hundreds of thousands of distinct CDR3 sequences, with about a tenth observed a single time. The origin of this receptor is a child younger than two with acute myeloid leukemia, due to receive a stem cell transplant. The source was PBMCs, collected before TCRalphabeta/CD19-depleted stem cell transplant. This sequence joins TRBV27 and TRBJ2-5; no clear D gene. This CDR3 is CASSSYGTQYF. The CDR3 DNA reads TGTGCCAGCAGTTCATATGGGACCCAGTACTTC.